The 31 T cell receptor beta chains below were found in one sample sequenced in a study of cytomegalovirus exposure and HLA in healthy donors. PCR used 60 Vbeta primers and 13 Jbeta primers. The method was immunoSEQ multiplex PCR; TCRdb's version includes in-frame clones alone and lacks a portion of them. The sample lists roughly 120,000 clones, almost 85% occurring once. Sequenced sample: PBMCs. The source of these receptors is a woman aged 18-29 years in good health and CMV-seronegative.

The chain has TRBV9 and TRBJ2-5, with 8 bases fitting TRBD2. With V trimmed by 0 bases and J by 5 bases, 9 bases remained unmatched. Germline CDR1 and CDR2: SGDLS and YYNGEE. The CDR3 totals 16 residues. CDR3 nucleotide sequence: TGTGCCAGCAGCGTAGGCCCAAAGCGGGGGAGGGAGACCCAGTACTTC. Encoded protein: CASSVGPKRGRETQYF.

This rearrangement joins TRBV13 to TRBJ1-2; 8 positions match TRBD1. V shed 3 bases, J shed 4 bases, and the junction held 1 base outside the gene matches. Per the germline V gene, CDR1 is PRHDT and CDR2 is FYEKMQ (reference sequence). The length of the CDR3 is 13 residues. The CDR3 here is CASSLGQVYGYTF. The DNA for the CDR3 is TGTGCCAGCAGCTTGGGACAGGTCTATGGCTACACCTTC.

V gene TRBV29-1 combines with J gene TRBJ2-6, with 10 nucleotides matching TRBD1. The CDR3 extends over 19 amino acids. The V gene's germline CDR1 is SQVTM and CDR2 ANQGSEA. With V trimmed by 6 bases and J by 0 bases, 14 bases remained unmatched. The CDR3, as DNA: TGCAGCGTCCGACCCTACGAGGGACAGGGGAGCTCTGGGGCCAACGTCCTGACTTTC. Protein product: CSVRPYEGQGSSGANVLTF.

The chain employs TRBV6-5 and TRBJ1-1; a weak D match, TRBD1 (5 bases). V lost 2 bases, J lost 4 bases, and 17 bases lay in between. The CDR3 runs to 16 residues. Per the germline V gene, CDR1 is MNHEY and CDR2 is SVGAGI. This chain's CDR3 is CASSYPNAAGVTEAFF. The CDR3 DNA reads as TGTGCCAGCAGTTACCCAAACGCCGCGGGGGTCACTGAAGCTTTCTTT.

The chain links TRBV4-1 to TRBJ1-2, with unresolved D. Germline CDR1 reads MGHRA; CDR2 reads YSYEKL. The V gene lost 0 bases and the J gene lost 0 bases, with 14 bases spanning the gap. This CDR3 has 17 residues. The CDR3 region is CASSQDRASSTNYGYTF. CDR3 nucleotide sequence: TGCGCCAGCAGCCAAGATCGTGCTAGTAGTACTAACTATGGCTACACCTTC.

A few counts support this clone. The V call is TRBV6-5, the J call TRBJ1-3; 9 bases are a match to TRBD1. The CDR3 consists of 13 residues. V lost 5 bases to trimming and J lost 10 bases; unmatched junction nucleotides: 6. Germline V CDR1 and CDR2: MNHEY, SVGAGI. This chain's CDR3 is CASSLGQGRTIYF. The CDR3 DNA reads as TGTGCCAGCAGTCTGGGACAGGGCAGGACCATATATTTT.

This clone was seen a single time. The V and J genes are TRBV6-6 and TRBJ2-2, with 7 bases identical to TRBD1. The CDR3 is 15 residues long. Trimming cost V 2 bases and J 3 bases; bases outside gene matches: 3. The V gene's germline CDR1 is MNHNY and CDR2 SVGAGI (reference sequence). CDR3: CASSYDRVDTGELFF. DNA of the CDR3: TGTGCCAGCAGTTACGACAGGGTCGACACCGGGGAGCTGTTTTTT.

The gene calls are TRBV7-8 and TRBJ1-4; no clear D. The germline CDR1 and CDR2 sequences are SGHVS and FQNEAQ. The CDR3 extends over 17 amino acids. Trimming pared 3 bases from V and 0 bases from J, leaving 14 bases between. The CDR3 region is CASSLTYLETTNEKLFF. The CDR3 DNA is TGTGCCAGCAGCTTGACTTACCTGGAGACAACTAATGAAAAACTGTTTTTT.

This chain links TRBV10-1 with TRBJ2-1; 7 bases align to TRBD2. The CDR3 totals 13 residues. The V segment lost 4 bases and the J segment 4 bases; nucleotides outside the gene matches: 1. Germline CDR1 WNHNN, CDR2 SYGVQD (reference sequence). The CDR3 here is CASSGTRYNEQFF. The CDR3 DNA is TGCGCCAGCAGTGGGACTAGATACAATGAGCAGTTCTTC.

This clone was counted a few times. The chain uses TRBV18 and TRBJ2-7, with D hard to call. With 0 bases removed from V and 6 bases from J, the gap between germline ends came to 12 bases. The germline V gene encodes CDR1 KGHSH and CDR2 LQKENI. The CDR3 is 14 amino acids. The CDR3 DNA sequence: TGTGCCAGCTCACCACCGCCAGGTCGTGGCGAGCAGTACTTC. This codes for CASSPPPGRGEQYF.

Only a few counts were recorded for this clone. V is TRBV27 and J is TRBJ2-7; tentatively, D is TRBD1 (6 bases). V shed 6 bases and J shed 13 bases, with 13 bases lying between them. This CDR3 has 10 residues. Per the germline V gene, CDR1 is MNHEY and CDR2 is SMNVEV (reference sequence). The CDR3 coding sequence is TGTGCCAGCAGGGGCAGGGGAGTTTACTTC. This sequence encodes CASRGRGVYF.

Remarks on this clone: A read error may account for a junction end that differs from germline. This chain joins TRBV4-2 and TRBJ2-6, with D possibly TRBD2 on 6 matching bases. There are 16 residues in the CDR3. Germline CDR1 LGHNA, CDR2 YNFKEQ. CDR3 sequence: CASSQDGGSGANGLTF. In DNA form, the CDR3 reads TGTGCCAGCAGCCAAGATGGGGGGTCTGGGGCCAACGGCCTGACTTTC.

This clone was counted once. This rearrangement joins TRBV19 to TRBJ2-7; D not resolved. The CDR3 totals 13 residues. Germline assignment: CDR1 LNHDA and CDR2 SQIVND (reference sequence). V lost 5 bases and J 3 bases, leaving 11 bases between the germline ends. The CDR3 region has the DNA TGTGCCAGTAGTCATGACATACGCTACGAGCAGTACTTC. Translation: CASSHDIRYEQYF.

The rearrangement uses TRBV28 and TRBJ2-2; D is uncertain. The germline V and J ends were trimmed by 3 bases and 9 bases, with 11 bases remaining between them. Per germline, CDR1 MDHEN and CDR2 SYDVKM. The CDR3 sequence is 13 residues long. In DNA, the CDR3 is TGTGCCAGCAGTTTTACCTCGGTGAGGGAGCTGTTTTTT. Its translation: CASSFTSVRELFF. The complete variable domain, with remaining parts taken from reference TRBV28 and TRBJ2-2, reads DVKVTQSSRYLVKRTGEKVFLECVQDMDHENMFWYRQDPGLGLRLIYFSYDVKMKEKGDIPEGYSVSREKKERFSLILESASTNQTSMYLCASSFTSVRELFFGEGSRLTVL.

The J gene is TRBJ2-4, the V gene TRBV7-9; TRBD1 matches 8 bases. V was clipped by 5 bases and J by 4 bases; unmatched bases: 7. The CDR3 has 15 residues. CDR1 is SEHNR, CDR2 FQNEAQ, per germline (reference sequence). CDR3 residues: CASSPRTGPKNIQYF. CDR3 nucleotide sequence: TGTGCCAGCAGCCCTCGGACAGGGCCTAAAAACATTCAGTACTTC.

The chain employs TRBV7-9 and TRBJ2-1; tentatively, D is TRBD1 (5 bases). The CDR3 contains 14 residues. Germline CDR1 SEHNR, CDR2 FQNEAQ (reference sequence). Trimming shortened V by 5 bases and J by 4 bases, and 12 bases separated the two germline ends. In DNA form, the CDR3 reads TGTGCCAGCAGCCCGACCCAGGGTTACAATGAGCAGTTCTTC. It translates to CASSPTQGYNEQFF.

This clone was counted between two and nine times. The rearrangement links TRBV4-2 to TRBJ2-7, with TRBD1 matching over 9 bases. CDR1 is LGHNA and CDR2 is YNFKEQ in the germline V gene. Trimming took 1 base from V and 6 from J; bases not matched to a gene: 10. This CDR3 is 16 amino acids long. In nucleotides, the CDR3 is TGTGCCAGCAGCCAAGCGTGGGACAGGGCCTTGAGCGAGCAGTACTTC. Translated: CASSQAWDRALSEQYF.

This chain connects TRBV7-9 to TRBJ2-3; 7 positions match TRBD2. CDR1 is SEHNR, CDR2 FQNEAQ, per germline (reference sequence). The CDR3 consists of 16 residues. The trim removed 7 bases at V and 3 bases at J, leaving 13 bases unmatched. CDR3 loop: CASNIEDGLVTDTQYF. The CDR3 nucleotides read TGTGCCAGCAATATAGAGGACGGACTAGTAACAGATACGCAGTATTTT.

The gene calls are TRBV6-1 and TRBJ2-2, with 8 bases identical to TRBD1. Per the germline V gene, CDR1 is MNHNS and CDR2 is SASEGT. V lost 4 bases, J lost 1 base, and 5 bases stayed unmatched. The CDR3 totals 16 residues. CDR3 DNA sequence: TGTGCCAGCAGTGGGTGGACAGGGCTGAACACCGGGGAGCTGTTTTTT. This encodes CASSGWTGLNTGELFF.

The genes are TRBV7-9 and TRBJ1-5, with 8 bases aligning to TRBD1. The CDR3 sequence is 15 residues long. The germline V gene has CDR1 SEHNR and CDR2 FQNEAQ (reference sequence). The V segment lost 5 bases and the J segment 4 bases; nucleotides outside the gene matches: 7. The CDR3 loop reads CASSPPGQENQPQHF. CDR3 sequence (DNA): TGTGCCAGCAGCCCCCCGGGACAGGAGAATCAGCCCCAGCATTTT. The full variable domain, completed using reference TRBV7-9 and TRBJ1-5, is DTGVSQNPRHKITKRGQNVTFRCDPISEHNRLYWYRQTLGQGPEFLTYFQNEAQLEKSRLLSDRFSAERPKGSFSTLEIQRTEQGDSAMYLCASSPPGQENQPQHFGDGTRLSIL.

The chain has TRBV7-8 and TRBJ2-7; weak D call: TRBD1 (5 bases). CDR3 length: 14 amino acids. CDR1 SGHVS and CDR2 FQNEAQ come from the germline V gene. Between the trimmed V and J ends, which lost 8 bases and 1 base, there was a span of 15 bases. The DNA of the CDR3 is TGTGCCAGCCTCAGGGCAGAACTTTCCTACGAGCAGTACTTC. Amino acids: CASLRAELSYEQYF. Full variable domain (missing parts from reference TRBV7-8 and TRBJ2-7): GAGVSQSPRYKVAKRGQDVALRCDPISGHVSLFWYQQALGQGPEFLTYFQNEAQLDKSGLPSDRFFAERPEGSVSTLKIQRTQQEDSAVYLCASLRAELSYEQYFGPGTRLTVT.

This clone was recorded a few times. The J gene is TRBJ1-1, the V gene TRBV23-1; unclear D gene. TRBV23-1 is given ORF status, its function remaining uncertain. V shed 8 bases and J shed 0 bases, with 25 bases lying between them. This CDR3 is 18 amino acids long. CDR3 nucleotides: TGCGCCAGCCCGCGGCGTTGGAGTGACTTTTTGATGAACACTGAAGCTTTCTTT. Translation gives CASPRRWSDFLMNTEAFF.

CDR3 coding DNA: TGTGCCAGCGATAGGGAGCCGAGTCAGCCCCAGCATTTT. Amino acids: CASDREPSQPQHF. V gene TRBV6-1 combines with J gene TRBJ1-5; D gene uncertain. CDR3 length equals 13 residues. Trimming stripped 8 bases from V and 6 bases from J, with 14 bases between. CDR1 and CDR2 from the germline V gene are MNHNS and SASEGT.

The genes are TRBV2 and TRBJ1-2; D uncertain. V was shortened by 4 bases and J by 0 bases, with 12 bases between the two germline ends. Looked up from germline, CDR1 is SNHLY and CDR2 is FYNNEI. The CDR3 extends over 15 amino acids. The CDR3 region is CASSVAVQANYGYTF. In nucleotides, the CDR3 is TGTGCCAGCAGTGTGGCCGTACAAGCTAACTATGGCTACACCTTC.

This clone was picked up one time. The chain recombines TRBV5-4 with TRBJ2-3, with 11 bases aligning to TRBD1. CDR3 length equals 15 residues. J gave up 6 bases and V 2 bases, and 5 bases lay outside the gene matches. CDR1 is SGHNT and CDR2 is YYREEE in the germline V gene (reference sequence). CDR3 sequence: CASSLGGQGADTQYF. The CDR3 DNA reads TGTGCCAGCAGCTTAGGAGGACAGGGGGCCGATACGCAGTATTTT. Drawing the rest from reference TRBV5-4 and TRBJ2-3, the complete variable domain is ETGVTQSPTHLIKTRGQQVTLRCSSQSGHNTVSWYQQALGQGPQFIFQYYREEENGRGNFPPRFSGLQFPNYSSELNVNALELDDSALYLCASSLGGQGADTQYFGPGTRLTVL.

V is TRBV6-6 and J is TRBJ2-1; D perhaps matches TRBD2 (6 bases). Deletions cut 7 bases from V and 9 bases from J, with 13 bases between. CDR1 is MNHNY and CDR2 is SVGAGI in the germline V gene (reference sequence). This CDR3 has 12 amino acids. Here the CDR3 DNA reads TGTGCCAGCACCTCCCGGGGAGGTGAGCAGTTCTTC. This codes for CASTSRGGEQFF.

This clone was observed a single time. The chain links TRBV25-1 to TRBJ1-1; TRBD1 aligns across 9 bases. Germline V CDR1 and CDR2: MGHDK, SYGVNS. With 0 bases clipped from V and 3 bases from J, the junction kept 8 bases outside the gene matches. The CDR3 contains 17 residues. The CDR3 protein is CASSEYNRGLADTEAFF. In DNA, the CDR3 is TGTGCCAGCAGTGAATATAACAGGGGGCTAGCGGACACTGAAGCTTTCTTT.

This sequence joins TRBV7-2 and TRBJ1-1; TRBD1 matches at 8 bases. Germline loops: CDR1 SGHTA, CDR2 FQGNSA. V lost 5 bases, J lost 0 bases, and 5 bases stayed unmatched. This CDR3 has 15 residues. CDR3 sequence reads: CASSLQGQVNTEAFF. In DNA, the CDR3 is TGTGCCAGCAGCCTTCAGGGACAGGTGAACACTGAAGCTTTCTTT.

The genes are TRBV19 and TRBJ1-1; D unresolved. Germline V gene lookup returns CDR1 LNHDA and CDR2 SQIVND (reference sequence). Between the trimmed V and J ends, which lost 9 bases and 4 bases, there was a span of 18 bases. The CDR3 totals 14 residues. DNA for the CDR3: TGTGCCAGAAGCTTATGTGCGGGATCCACTGAAGCTTTCTTT. As protein: CARSLCAGSTEAFF.

The rearrangement joins TRBV13 to TRBJ2-3; 10 nucleotides align to TRBD2. J gave up 6 bases and V 5 bases, and 5 bases lay outside the gene matches. CDR1 PRHDT and CDR2 FYEKMQ come from the germline V gene (reference sequence). The CDR3 extends over 14 amino acids. The DNA of the CDR3 is TGTGCCAGCAGCCGCCGGACTAGCGGCGATACGCAGTATTTT. Translating gives CASSRRTSGDTQYF. Looking up the rest from reference TRBV13 and TRBJ2-3 gives the full variable domain: AAGVIQSPRHLIKEKRETATLKCYPIPRHDTVYWYQQGPGQDPQFLISFYEKMQSDKGSIPDRFSAQQFSDYHSELNMSSLELGDSALYFCASSRRTSGDTQYFGPGTRLTVL.

J is TRBJ2-1 and V is TRBV4-3; maybe TRBD1 (7 bases). The CDR3 is 14 residues long. Trimming removed 0 bases from V and 8 bases from J, with 11 bases in between. CDR1 LGHNA and CDR2 YSLEER come from the germline V gene. Here the CDR3 reads CASSQEGGGDEQFF. In DNA form, the CDR3 reads TGCGCCAGCAGCCAAGAAGGAGGGGGCGATGAGCAGTTCTTC.